A single sample gave rise to the 25 T cell receptor beta chains below, sequenced in a study of CD8 T cells in ankylosing spondylitis. TCRdb re-called the 5' RACE reads through MiXCR, storing one row per CDR3 protein. The sample consists of 50,000 to 70,000 distinct CDR3 sequences, under 7.5% of them appearing once. Material for sequencing was synovial fluid, either unsorted or a sorted T cell fraction (not recorded which). The receptors shown here come from a male donor with ankylosing spondylitis.

This clonotype was observed at least ten times. The chain combines TRBV6-4 with TRBJ2-2; TRBD2 is a possible D gene (6 bases). CDR1 and CDR2 from the germline V gene are MRHNA and SNTAGT. V was shortened by 5 bases and J by 5 bases, with 9 bases between the two germline ends. There are 13 residues in the CDR3. CDR3 DNA sequence: TGTGCCAGCAGTATGCTAGCGACCGGGGAGCTGTTTTTT. Translated: CASSMLATGELFF.

This rearrangement joins TRBV11-2 to TRBJ2-1, with D maybe TRBD1 (5 bases). The CDR3 is 14 amino acids. Trimming cost V 0 bases and J 6 bases, with 9 bases left between them. Germline loops: CDR1 SGHAT, CDR2 FQNNGV. CDR3 DNA: TGTGCCAGCAGCTTAGACAGGGCCCGCAATGAGCAGTTCTTC. Amino acids: CASSLDRARNEQFF. The full variable domain, its missing parts supplied by reference TRBV11-2 and TRBJ2-1, is EAGVAQSPRYKIIEKRQSVAFWCNPISGHATLYWYQQILGQGPKLLIQFQNNGVVDDSQLPKDRFSAERLKGVDSTLKIQPAKLEDSAVYLCASSLDRARNEQFFGPGTRLTVL.

This clonotype was observed a handful of times. The V gene is TRBV3-1, the J gene TRBJ1-2; D unclear. The CDR3 contains 12 residues. Germline CDR1 and CDR2: LGHDT and YNNKEL (reference sequence). The ends were cut back, 1 base at V and 5 bases at J, with 5 bases in the middle. This chain's CDR3 is CASSQGTYGYTF. The CDR3 DNA follows: TGTGCCAGCAGCCAAGGGACTTATGGCTACACCTTC.

By sample fraction, this clonotype is medium-sized (0.01 to 0.1%). The chain links TRBV5-1 to TRBJ2-1; TRBD2 might be the D (6 bases). The CDR3 spans 15 residues. V lost 5 bases and J lost 4, with 16 bases in between. CDR1 is SGHRS and CDR2 is YFSETQ in the germline V gene. CDR3: CASRNPGLSYNEQFF. CDR3 nucleotides: TGCGCCAGCAGAAACCCGGGACTCTCTTACAATGAGCAGTTCTTC.

This clonotype was recorded a few times. The chain has TRBV7-2 and TRBJ1-1; a possible D gene is TRBD1 (5 bases). This CDR3 region has 16 residues. The germline V and J ends were trimmed by 5 bases and 4 bases, with 20 bases remaining between them. The V gene's germline CDR1 is SGHTA and CDR2 FQGNSA. The CDR3 spells CASSRGLGGIGTEAFF. CDR3 nucleotide sequence: TGTGCCAGCAGCCGCGGGTTGGGGGGTATCGGCACTGAAGCTTTCTTT.

The chain recombines TRBV30 with TRBJ2-5, with a weak D call TRBD2 (6 bases). CDR1 and CDR2 (germline): GTSNPN, SVGIG (reference sequence). The CDR3 consists of 17 residues. With 0 bases removed from V and 4 bases from J, the gap between germline ends came to 21 bases. Here the CDR3 DNA reads TGTGCCTGGAGTGTCTTGGCTGGGGTGGGACTCACAGAGACCCAGTACTTC. This gives the protein CAWSVLAGVGLTETQYF.

This clonotype occurred many times. This sequence joins TRBV7-3 and TRBJ2-1; the match to TRBD2 covers 7 bases. CDR3 length: 15 residues. CDR1 SGHTA and CDR2 FQGTGA come from the germline V gene. V shed 4 bases and J 1 base; nucleotides not matched to a gene: 4. The CDR3 nucleotides are TGTGCCAGCAGCTCCCAAGCGGGATCCTACAATGAGCAGTTCTTC. As protein: CASSSQAGSYNEQFF.

The chain recombines TRBV28 with TRBJ2-5; tentative D call: TRBD1 (5 bases). With 4 bases removed from V and 5 bases from J, the gap between germline ends came to 14 bases. This CDR3 is built from 14 residues. Per germline, CDR1 MDHEN and CDR2 SYDVKM. The CDR3 region has the DNA TGTGCCAGCAGTTCCCCGCCCAGGGTGGAGACCCAGTACTTC. It encodes CASSSPPRVETQYF.

This clonotype has a count of ten or more. This chain joins TRBV7-2 and TRBJ2-1; 9 bases line up with TRBD2. The ends lost 3 bases at V and 6 bases at J; junction bases unmatched: 12. The germline V gene encodes CDR1 SGHTA and CDR2 FQGNSA. The CDR3 has 17 residues. The CDR3 spells CASSFPRVGSGSNEQFF. CDR3 in DNA: TGTGCCAGCAGCTTTCCGAGAGTGGGTAGCGGGAGCAATGAGCAGTTCTTC.

V usage is TRBV29-1 and J usage is TRBJ2-7; D unclear. Trimming took 4 bases from V and 2 from J, leaving 12 bases between them. The CDR3 covers 13 residues. Germline values: CDR1 SQVTM, CDR2 ANQGSEA. The CDR3 spells CSVGTPATYEQYF. The CDR3 DNA is TGCAGCGTTGGTACCCCTGCTACCTACGAGCAGTACTTC.

This clonotype was recorded a few times. The chain uses TRBV20-1 and TRBJ1-2; D uncertain. The germline CDR1 and CDR2 sequences are DFQATT and SNEGSKA (reference sequence). Trimming removed 6 bases from V and 6 bases from J, with 14 bases in between. The CDR3 covers 12 residues. CDR3 coding DNA: TGCAGTGCACTGAGATCCTCCGATGGCTACACCTTC. Amino acids: CSALRSSDGYTF.

Ten or more counts support this clonotype. The rearrangement uses TRBV27 and TRBJ1-1; a possible D gene is TRBD1 (6 bases). The CDR3 loop spans 15 amino acids. Germline CDR1 is MNHEY and CDR2 is SMNVEV (reference sequence). V lost 5 bases and J lost 8, with 21 bases in between. For the CDR3, the DNA is TGTGCCAGCAGTGCCCAGACAGGTGTGGCGAAGGAAGCTTTCTTT. Its protein product is CASSAQTGVAKEAFF.

CDR3: CASKRDRDSGANVLTF. The CDR3 DNA reads TGTGCCAGTAAACGGGACAGGGACTCTGGGGCCAACGTCCTGACTTTC. The chain has TRBV19 and TRBJ2-6, with 9 nucleotides matching TRBD1. V gave up 7 bases and J gave up 0 bases; unmatched junction bases: 4. This CDR3 contains 16 residues. Germline CDR1 and CDR2: LNHDA and SQIVND (reference sequence).

This clonotype has at least ten counts. Here the CDR3 reads CASSSGADRYSINYGYTF. CDR3 bases: TGTGCCAGCAGTTCCGGAGCAGACCGCTACTCAATTAACTATGGCTACACCTTC. The V gene is TRBV6-5, the J gene TRBJ1-2, with D hard to call. The CDR3 has 18 residues. V gave up 4 bases and J gave up 1 base, with 22 bases separating them. Germline assignment: CDR1 MNHEY and CDR2 SVGAGI.

This clonotype was detected ten times or more. The chain uses TRBV5-1 and TRBJ2-5; 15 bases line up with TRBD2. CDR1 is SGHRS and CDR2 is YFSETQ in the germline V gene. The ends lost 7 bases at V and 5 bases at J; junction bases unmatched: 3. CDR3 length: 14 residues. The CDR3 bases are TGCGCCAGCGCCGGGACTAGCGGGAGGGAGACCCAGTACTTC. This sequence encodes CASAGTSGRETQYF.

This clonotype was detected many times. The V and J genes are TRBV20-1 and TRBJ1-5; unclear D gene. This CDR3 has 12 amino acids. Trimming removed 3 bases from V and 8 bases from J, with 11 bases in between. In germline, CDR1 is DFQATT, CDR2 SNEGSKA (reference sequence). The DNA for the CDR3 is TGCAGTGCTAGGCCGGGAGATAAGCCCCAGCATTTT. As protein: CSARPGDKPQHF.

This clonotype has a count of ten or more. The J gene is TRBJ2-1, the V gene TRBV5-1; 9 bases agree with TRBD2. The CDR3 is 16 residues long. V dropped 0 bases and J dropped 4; count of bases not matched to a gene: 5. Per the germline V gene, CDR1 is SGHRS and CDR2 is YFSETQ. The CDR3 reads CASSLGSGRTYNEQFF. CDR3 DNA sequence: TGCGCCAGCAGCTTGGGAAGCGGGAGGACTTACAATGAGCAGTTCTTC.

J is TRBJ2-1 and V is TRBV6-1, with D tentatively TRBD2 (5 bases). This CDR3 has 15 residues. Trimming removed 5 bases from V and 7 bases from J, with 18 bases in between. Germline CDR1 reads MNHNS; CDR2 reads SASEGT. The DNA for the CDR3 is TGTGCCAGCAGTCGACTACCCGATACAGATAATGAGCAGTTCTTC. This gives the protein CASSRLPDTDNEQFF.

This clonotype showed up many times. V is TRBV20-1 and J is TRBJ2-1; D is possibly TRBD2 (6 bases). Per germline, CDR1 DFQATT and CDR2 SNEGSKA (reference sequence). The CDR3 runs 16 residues. V shed 5 bases and J shed 0 bases, with 17 bases lying between them. For the CDR3, the DNA is TGCAGTGCTCGCCTTGGACTAAGTGGCTCCTACAATGAGCAGTTCTTC. Amino acids: CSARLGLSGSYNEQFF.

In this sample, this clonotype turned up a few times. The V and J genes are TRBV11-2 and TRBJ2-1; D is uncertain. The CDR3 sequence is 13 residues long. Germline V gene lookup returns CDR1 SGHAT and CDR2 FQNNGV. V was cut by 6 bases and J by 4 bases, with 10 bases left in between. The chain's CDR3 is CASSLIGYNEQFF. CDR3 sequence (DNA): TGTGCCAGCAGTTTGATTGGGTACAATGAGCAGTTCTTC. Full variable domain (outside the CDR3, taken from reference TRBV11-2 and TRBJ2-1): EAGVAQSPRYKIIEKRQSVAFWCNPISGHATLYWYQQILGQGPKLLIQFQNNGVVDDSQLPKDRFSAERLKGVDSTLKIQPAKLEDSAVYLCASSLIGYNEQFFGPGTRLTVL.

This clonotype has only a few counts. The chain recombines TRBV6-2 or TRBV6-3 with TRBJ1-1; weak D call: TRBD1 (6 bases). The V gene lost 6 bases and the J gene lost 6 bases, with 20 bases spanning the gap. Looked up from germline, CDR1 is MNHEY and CDR2 is SVGEGT. The CDR3 has 15 residues. CDR3 in amino acids: CASSRRDTHFSEAFF. DNA of the CDR3: TGTGCCAGCAGCCGTCGGGACACCCACTTTTCTGAAGCTTTCTTT.

The chain joins TRBV7-2 to TRBJ2-7; D unresolved. Looked up from germline, CDR1 is SGHTA and CDR2 is FQGNSA. The CDR3 is 11 residues long. Trimming removed 6 bases from V and 6 bases from J, with 9 bases in between. DNA for the CDR3: TGTGCCAGCAGGGGTGGCGGCGAGCAGTACTTC. Translation gives CASRGGGEQYF.

This clonotype has just a few counts. This sequence joins TRBV5-4 and TRBJ2-7, with 9 bases that match TRBD1. CDR1 and CDR2 (germline): SGHNT, YYREEE (reference sequence). V shed 4 bases, J shed 5 bases, and the junction held 10 bases outside the gene matches. The CDR3 has 15 residues. As DNA, the CDR3 is TGTGCCAGCAGCCCGGGGGGACAGGGAACCAACGAGCAGTACTTC. Its translation: CASSPGGQGTNEQYF.

This clonotype came up many times. V is TRBV7-2 and J is TRBJ1-3; TRBD1 is a possible D gene (5 bases). V lost 2 bases, J lost 3 bases, and 8 bases lay in between. Germline CDR1 and CDR2: SGHTA and FQGNSA. This CDR3 contains 14 residues. Written as DNA, the CDR3 is TGTGCCAGCAGCTTAATTAGGGGTGGAAACACCATATATTTT. Translating gives CASSLIRGGNTIYF.

This clonotype occurred a few times. V is TRBV20-1 and J is TRBJ2-1; the match to TRBD2 covers 7 bases. CDR1 and CDR2 (germline): DFQATT, SNEGSKA (reference sequence). Unmatched junction bases numbered 10, after V lost 7 bases and J lost 7 bases. This CDR3 has 13 amino acids. For the CDR3, the DNA is TGCAGTGGGGAGGGACTCCTCAGGAATGAGCAGTTCTTC. Amino acids: CSGEGLLRNEQFF.